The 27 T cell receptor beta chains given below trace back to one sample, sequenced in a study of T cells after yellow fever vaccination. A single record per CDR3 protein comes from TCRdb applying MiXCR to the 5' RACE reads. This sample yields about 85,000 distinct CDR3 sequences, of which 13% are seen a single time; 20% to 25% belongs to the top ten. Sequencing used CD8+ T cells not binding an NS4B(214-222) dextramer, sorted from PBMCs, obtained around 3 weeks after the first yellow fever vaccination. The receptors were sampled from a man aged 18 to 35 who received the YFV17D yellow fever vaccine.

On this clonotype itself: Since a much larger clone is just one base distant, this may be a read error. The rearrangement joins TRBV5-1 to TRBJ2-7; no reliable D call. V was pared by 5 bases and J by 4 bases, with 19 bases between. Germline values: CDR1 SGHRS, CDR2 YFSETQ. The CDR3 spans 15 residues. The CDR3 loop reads CASRAIEPGTYEQYF. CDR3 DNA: TGCGCCAGCAGAGCTATCGAGCCAGGAACATACGAGCAGTACTTC.

The CDR3 protein is CASSLEDRGDTGELFF. Here the CDR3 DNA reads TGTGCCAGCAGCTTAGAAGACAGGGGGGACACCGGGGAGCTGTTTTTT. V gene TRBV7-6 combines with J gene TRBJ2-2; 9 nucleotides match TRBD1. V was pared by 1 base and J by 3 bases, with 3 bases of the junction left unmatched. CDR3 length: 16 amino acids. In germline, CDR1 is SGHVS, CDR2 FNYEAQ.

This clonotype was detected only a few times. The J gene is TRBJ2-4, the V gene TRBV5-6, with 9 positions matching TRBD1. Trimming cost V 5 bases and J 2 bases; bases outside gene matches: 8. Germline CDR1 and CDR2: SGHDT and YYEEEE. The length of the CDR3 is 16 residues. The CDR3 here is CASRVGTGQSKNIQYF. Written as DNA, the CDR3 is TGTGCCAGCAGGGTCGGGACAGGGCAATCCAAAAACATTCAGTACTTC.

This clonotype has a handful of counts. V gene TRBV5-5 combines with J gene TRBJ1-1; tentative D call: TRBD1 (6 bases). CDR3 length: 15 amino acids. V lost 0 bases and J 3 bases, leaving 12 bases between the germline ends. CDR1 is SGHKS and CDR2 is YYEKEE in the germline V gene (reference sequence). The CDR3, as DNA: TGTGCCAGCAGCTTGGAAGGGGGGCCCTACACTGAAGCTTTCTTT. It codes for CASSLEGGPYTEAFF.

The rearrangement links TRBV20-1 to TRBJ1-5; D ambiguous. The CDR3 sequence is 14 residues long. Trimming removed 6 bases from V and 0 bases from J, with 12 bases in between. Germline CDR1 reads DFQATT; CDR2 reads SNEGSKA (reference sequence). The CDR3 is CSANDLVSNQPQHF. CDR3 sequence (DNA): TGCAGTGCCAACGACCTGGTTAGCAATCAGCCCCAGCATTTT.

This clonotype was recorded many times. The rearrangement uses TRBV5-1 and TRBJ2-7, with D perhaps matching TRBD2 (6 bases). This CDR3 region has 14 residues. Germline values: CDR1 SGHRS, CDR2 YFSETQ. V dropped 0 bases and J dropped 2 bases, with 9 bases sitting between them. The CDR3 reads CASSLGWGAYEQYF. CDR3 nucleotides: TGCGCCAGCAGCTTGGGATGGGGGGCCTACGAGCAGTACTTC.

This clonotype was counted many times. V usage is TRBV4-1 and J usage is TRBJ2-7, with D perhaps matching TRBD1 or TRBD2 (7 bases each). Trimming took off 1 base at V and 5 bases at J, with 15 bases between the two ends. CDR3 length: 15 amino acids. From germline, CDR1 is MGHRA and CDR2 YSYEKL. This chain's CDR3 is CASSQVFRGGHEQYF. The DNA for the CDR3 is TGCGCCAGCAGCCAAGTCTTCAGGGGGGGCCACGAGCAGTACTTC.

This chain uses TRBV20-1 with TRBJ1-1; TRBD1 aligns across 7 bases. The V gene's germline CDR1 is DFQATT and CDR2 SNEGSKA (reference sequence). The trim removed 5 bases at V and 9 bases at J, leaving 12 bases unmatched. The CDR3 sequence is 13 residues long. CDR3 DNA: TGCAGTGCTCCGACCTACAGGGGATATAAAGCTTTCTTT. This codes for CSAPTYRGYKAFF.

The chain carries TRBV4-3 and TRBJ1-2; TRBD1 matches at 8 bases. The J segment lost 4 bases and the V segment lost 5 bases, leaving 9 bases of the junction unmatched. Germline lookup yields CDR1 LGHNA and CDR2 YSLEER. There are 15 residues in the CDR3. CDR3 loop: CASSGPTGDFYGYTF. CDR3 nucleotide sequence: TGCGCCAGCAGCGGACCGACAGGGGACTTCTATGGCTACACCTTC.

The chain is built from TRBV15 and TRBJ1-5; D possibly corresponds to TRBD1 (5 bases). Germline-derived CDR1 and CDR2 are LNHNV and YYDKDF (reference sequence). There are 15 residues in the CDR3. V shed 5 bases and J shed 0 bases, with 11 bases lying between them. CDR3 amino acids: CATSWSGGSNQPQHF. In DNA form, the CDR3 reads TGTGCCACCAGCTGGAGTGGGGGTAGCAATCAGCCCCAGCATTTT.

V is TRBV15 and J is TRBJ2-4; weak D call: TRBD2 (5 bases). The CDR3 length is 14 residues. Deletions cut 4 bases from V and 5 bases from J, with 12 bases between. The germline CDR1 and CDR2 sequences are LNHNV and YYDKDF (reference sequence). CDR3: CATSTLKEENIQYF. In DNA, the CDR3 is TGTGCCACCAGCACCTTGAAGGAGGAAAACATTCAGTACTTC.

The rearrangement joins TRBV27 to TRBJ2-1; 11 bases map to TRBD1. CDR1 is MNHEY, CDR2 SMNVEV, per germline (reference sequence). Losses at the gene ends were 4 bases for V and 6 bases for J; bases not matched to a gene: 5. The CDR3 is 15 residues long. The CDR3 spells CASSSGTGGPNEQFF. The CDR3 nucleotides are TGTGCCAGCAGTTCCGGGACAGGGGGGCCCAATGAGCAGTTCTTC.

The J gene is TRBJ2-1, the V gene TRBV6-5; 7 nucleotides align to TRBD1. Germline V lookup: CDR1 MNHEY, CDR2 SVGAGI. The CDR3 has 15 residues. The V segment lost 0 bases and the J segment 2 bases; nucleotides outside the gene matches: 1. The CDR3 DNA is TGTGCCAGCAGTTACTCGGGACAGCCCTACAATGAGCAGTTCTTC. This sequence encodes CASSYSGQPYNEQFF.

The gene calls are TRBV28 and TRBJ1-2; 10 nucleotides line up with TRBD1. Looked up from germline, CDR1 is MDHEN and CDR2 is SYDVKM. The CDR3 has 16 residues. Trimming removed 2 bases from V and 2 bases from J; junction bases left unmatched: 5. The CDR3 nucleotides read TGTGCCAGCAGTTTAGACCGGGACAGGGGCAACTATGGCTACACCTTC. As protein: CASSLDRDRGNYGYTF.

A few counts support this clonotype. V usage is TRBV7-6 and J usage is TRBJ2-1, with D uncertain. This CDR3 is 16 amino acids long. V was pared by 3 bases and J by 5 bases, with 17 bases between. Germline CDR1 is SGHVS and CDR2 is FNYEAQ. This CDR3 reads CASSFTLRGKNNEQFF. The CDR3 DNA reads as TGTGCCAGCAGCTTCACCTTGCGCGGTAAGAACAATGAGCAGTTCTTC.

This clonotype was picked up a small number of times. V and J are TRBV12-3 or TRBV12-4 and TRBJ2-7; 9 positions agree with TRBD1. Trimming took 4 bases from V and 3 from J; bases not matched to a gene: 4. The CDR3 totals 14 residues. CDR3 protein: CASSSRDRDYEQYF. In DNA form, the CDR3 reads TGTGCCAGCAGTTCCCGGGACAGGGACTACGAGCAGTACTTC.

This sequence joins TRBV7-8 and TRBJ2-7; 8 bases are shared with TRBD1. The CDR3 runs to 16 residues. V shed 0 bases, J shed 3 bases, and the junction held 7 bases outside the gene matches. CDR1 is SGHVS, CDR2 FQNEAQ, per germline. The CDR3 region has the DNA TGTGCCAGCAGCTTAGCGGGGACAGGTCTAAACTACGAGCAGTACTTC. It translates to CASSLAGTGLNYEQYF.

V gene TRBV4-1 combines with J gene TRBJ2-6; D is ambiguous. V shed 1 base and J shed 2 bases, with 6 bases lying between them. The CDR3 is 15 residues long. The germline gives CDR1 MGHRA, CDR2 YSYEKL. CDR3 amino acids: CASSQVEAGANVLTF. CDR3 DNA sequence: TGCGCCAGCAGCCAAGTCGAGGCTGGGGCCAACGTCCTGACTTTC.

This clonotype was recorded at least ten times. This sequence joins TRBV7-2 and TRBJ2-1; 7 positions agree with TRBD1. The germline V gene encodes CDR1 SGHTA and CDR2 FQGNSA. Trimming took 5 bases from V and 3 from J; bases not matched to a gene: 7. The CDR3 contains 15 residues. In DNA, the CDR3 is TGTGCCAGCAGCCTGGTACAGGGGCTCTACAATGAGCAGTTCTTC. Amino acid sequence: CASSLVQGLYNEQFF.

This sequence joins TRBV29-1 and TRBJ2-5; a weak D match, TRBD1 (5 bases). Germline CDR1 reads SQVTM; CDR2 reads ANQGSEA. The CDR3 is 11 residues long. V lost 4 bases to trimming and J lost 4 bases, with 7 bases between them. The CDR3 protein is CSVGQTETQYF. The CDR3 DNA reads TGCAGCGTTGGACAGACAGAGACCCAGTACTTC. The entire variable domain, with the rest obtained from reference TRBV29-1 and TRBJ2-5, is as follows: SAVISQKPSRDICQRGTSLTIQCQVDSQVTMMFWYRQQPGQSLTLIATANQGSEATYESGFVIDKFPISRPNLTFSTLTVSNMSPEDSSIYLCSVGQTETQYFGPGTRLLVL.

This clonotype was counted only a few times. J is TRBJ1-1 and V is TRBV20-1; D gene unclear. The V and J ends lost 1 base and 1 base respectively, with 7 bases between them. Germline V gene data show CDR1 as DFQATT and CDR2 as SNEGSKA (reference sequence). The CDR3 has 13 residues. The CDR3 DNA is TGCAGTGCTAGAGGACACCAGAACACTGAAGCTTTCTTT. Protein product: CSARGHQNTEAFF.

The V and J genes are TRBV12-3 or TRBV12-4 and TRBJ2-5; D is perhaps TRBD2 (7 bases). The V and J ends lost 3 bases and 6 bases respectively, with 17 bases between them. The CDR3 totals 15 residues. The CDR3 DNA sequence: TGTGCCAGCAGTTTTCGGGCCAGCGGGACAAAGACCCAGTACTTC. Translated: CASSFRASGTKTQYF.

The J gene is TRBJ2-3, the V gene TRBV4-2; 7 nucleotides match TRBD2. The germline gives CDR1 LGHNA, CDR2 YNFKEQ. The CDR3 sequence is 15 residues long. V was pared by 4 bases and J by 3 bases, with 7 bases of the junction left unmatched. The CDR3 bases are TGTGCCAGCAGCCGACCCAGGGAGGGTACAGATACGCAGTATTTT. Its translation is CASSRPREGTDTQYF.

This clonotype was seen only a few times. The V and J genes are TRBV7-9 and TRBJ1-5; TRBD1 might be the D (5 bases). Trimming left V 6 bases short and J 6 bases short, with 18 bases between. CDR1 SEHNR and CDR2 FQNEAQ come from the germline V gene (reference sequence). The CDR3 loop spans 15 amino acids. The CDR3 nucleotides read TGTGCCAGCAGTTCCCTGGGGGGATTCGGTCAGCCCCAGCATTTT. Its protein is CASSSLGGFGQPQHF.

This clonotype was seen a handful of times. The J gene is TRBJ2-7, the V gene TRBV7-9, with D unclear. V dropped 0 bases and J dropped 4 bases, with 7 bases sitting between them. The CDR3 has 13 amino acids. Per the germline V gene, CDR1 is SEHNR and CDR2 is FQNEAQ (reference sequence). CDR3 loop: CASSLAVSYEQYF. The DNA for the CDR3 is TGTGCCAGCAGCTTAGCAGTGTCATACGAGCAGTACTTC.

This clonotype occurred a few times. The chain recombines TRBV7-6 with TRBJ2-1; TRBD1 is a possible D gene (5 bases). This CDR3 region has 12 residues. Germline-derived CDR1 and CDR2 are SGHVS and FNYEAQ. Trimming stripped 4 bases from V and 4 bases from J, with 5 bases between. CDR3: CASSSGYNEQFF. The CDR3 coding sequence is TGTGCCAGCAGCTCAGGGTACAATGAGCAGTTCTTC.

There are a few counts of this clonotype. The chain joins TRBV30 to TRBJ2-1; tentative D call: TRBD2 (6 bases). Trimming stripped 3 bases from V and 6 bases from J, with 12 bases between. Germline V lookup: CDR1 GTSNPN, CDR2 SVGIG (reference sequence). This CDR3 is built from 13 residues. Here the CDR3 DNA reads TGTGCCTGGAGCACCCTCGGGGGCAATGAGCAGTTCTTC. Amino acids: CAWSTLGGNEQFF.